Reported below is one T cell receptor beta chain. This clone appeared a single time. Its recognized antigen is unknown. It has no much larger one-base neighbor in the sample; base qualities were not kept. These data originate in a study of blood T cell repertoires in COVID-19 (dated by TCRdb to the early 2020s). Concerning the study at large: Collaborator samples came from the United States, Italy and Spain and covered acute and convalescent phases of COVID-19. The prospective study material was composed of cDNA or gDNA derived from T cells, B-cell-depleted T cells, or PBMCs. The samples were drawn from the first 160 participants of the ongoing ImmuneRACE study and from 1,254 subjects provided by 6 global collaborators. HLA class I and class II types, where available, came from metadata supplied by the sample provider rather than from assay-based typing. The repertoires were released in a freely available public database meant as a resource for research on the immune response to SARS-CoV-2. The sample metadata nearly always contained a de-identified subject ID, COVID-19 status, age in years and sex. Subjects who had been exposed to COVID-19, were actively infected with it, or had recovered from it provided the deeply sampled blood TCRbeta repertoires that made up the dataset. What the research found in general, with its limitations: How much clinical and demographic metadata was included differed by source and by participant, and the metadata was provided uncurated.

Each collaborating institution followed its own protocols to collect whole blood in K2EDTA tubes. Collaborator samples were shipped for TCRbeta analysis as frozen whole blood, isolated PBMCs, or DNA extracted from either sample type. TCRbeta CDR3 regions were amplified from genomic DNA by means of the immunoSEQ Assay, a bias-controlled multiplex PCR. As for the original processing: The number of nucleated cells in each sample was estimated by amplification of reference gene primers within the assay. To quantify the absolute abundance of each unique TCRbeta CDR3 rearrangement, sequence reads were collapsed and filtered. For each sample, productive Simpson clonality was calculated as the square root of Simpson's diversity index across productive rearrangements. In TCRdb, the immuneACCESS table is reduced to in-frame sequences with V and J assigned. These tables do not hold every clone; where another copy was compared, an unresolved V gene accounts for under half, and the others remain unexplained. V, J and clone size are those of that table, while D and trimming were read from the DNA. The sample includes about 250,000 clones, with roughly 89% observed a single time. The ten largest clones take up 3% of the sample.

This receptor was taken from a woman under 40 with active or convalescent COVID-19. Material for sequencing was peripheral blood.

This receptor carries the CDR3 CASSLISGTGYPSPLHF. The DNA sequence is TGTGCCAGCAGCCTGATCTCCGGGACAGGGTATCCCTCACCCCTCCACTTT. The chain couples TRBV28 to TRBJ1-6; a stretch of 9 junction bases matches TRBD1. Trimmed from V: 6 bases; trimmed from J: 10 bases; junction bases lacking a gene match: 16. From a lookup of the germline V gene, CDR1 and CDR2 are MDHEN and SYDVKM. The CDR3 holds 17 amino acids from the cysteine to the phenylalanine. Only the CDR3 DNA is retained, 51 bases long and in frame from the first base.